Presented here are 13 T cell receptor beta chains from one specimen sequenced in a study of T cell repertoires in cytomegalovirus infection. Which antigens these TCRs recognize remains unknown. TCRdb re-called the reads with MiXCR, one entry per CDR3 protein. The table has around 500,000 distinct CDR3 sequences, roughly 46% seen once; the top ten hold 43%. Source: cultured PBMCs, taken from culture after CMV antigen stimulation. All receptors derive from a human donor in good health (CMV status not recorded). Some clones in this sample may be carry-over from other donors' samples.

The rearrangement links TRBV7-2 to TRBJ1-6, with a tentative D call TRBD1 (5 bases). Trimming took 5 bases from V and 8 from J, leaving 13 bases between them. The CDR3 totals 14 residues. The germline CDR1 and CDR2 sequences are SGHTA and FQGNSA. CDR3 nucleotides: TGTGCCAGCAGCGCCCTCCAGGGAGATTCACCCCTCCACTTT. Translating gives CASSALQGDSPLHF. Supplemented by reference TRBV7-2 and TRBJ1-6, the full variable domain reads GAGVSQSPSNKVTEKGKDVELRCDPISGHTALYWYRQSLGQGLEFLIYFQGNSAPDKSGLPSDRFSAERTGGSVSTLTIQRTQQEDSAVYLCASSALQGDSPLHFGNGTRLTVT.

The rearrangement uses TRBV28 and TRBJ1-1; D is perhaps TRBD1 (6 bases). V gave up 6 bases and J gave up 4 bases, with 15 bases separating them. Germline lookup yields CDR1 MDHEN and CDR2 SYDVKM. This CDR3 spans 14 amino acids. CDR3: CASRIQGTFTEAFF. The DNA of the CDR3 is TGTGCCAGCAGGATACAGGGAACGTTCACTGAAGCTTTCTTT.

This chain links TRBV11-2 with TRBJ2-1; D could derive from TRBD1 or TRBD2 (7 bases each). Per germline, CDR1 SGHAT and CDR2 FQNNGV. CDR3 length: 19 residues. V dropped 7 bases and J dropped 0 bases, with 25 bases sitting between them. The CDR3 is CASKPGQGGAPGSYNEQFF. Here the CDR3 DNA reads TGTGCCAGCAAGCCCGGGCAGGGGGGGGCACCAGGCTCCTACAATGAGCAGTTCTTC.

This clonotype was counted between two and nine times. The chain is built from TRBV7-6 and TRBJ2-1; 7 bases fit TRBD2. The CDR3 totals 12 residues. With 5 bases clipped from V and 10 bases from J, the junction kept 5 bases outside the gene matches. The germline V gene encodes CDR1 SGHVS and CDR2 FNYEAQ. This chain's CDR3 is CASSQTGGEQFF. The CDR3 DNA reads TGTGCCAGCAGCCAGACGGGAGGCGAGCAGTTCTTC.

The V gene is TRBV11-2, the J gene TRBJ2-7; D might be TRBD2 (5 bases). This CDR3 is 15 amino acids long. CDR1 is SGHAT and CDR2 is FQNNGV in the germline V gene. The ends were cut back, 1 base at V and 7 bases at J, with 17 bases in the middle. DNA of the CDR3: TGTGCCAGCAGCTTAGTCCTAGCCGTAGAGCGGGAGCAGTACTTC. The encoded protein is CASSLVLAVEREQYF.

The V and J genes are TRBV11-2 and TRBJ2-1; TRBD2 matches at 10 bases. Germline lookup yields CDR1 SGHAT and CDR2 FQNNGV. The CDR3 spans 17 residues. V was clipped by 4 bases and J by 0 bases; unmatched bases: 6. CDR3 amino acids: CASSSSGRVPSYNEQFF. In DNA form, the CDR3 reads TGTGCCAGCAGCTCCAGCGGGAGGGTCCCCTCCTACAATGAGCAGTTCTTC. The full variable domain, with the rest looked up from reference TRBV11-2 and TRBJ2-1, is EAGVAQSPRYKIIEKRQSVAFWCNPISGHATLYWYQQILGQGPKLLIQFQNNGVVDDSQLPKDRFSAERLKGVDSTLKIQPAKLEDSAVYLCASSSSGRVPSYNEQFFGPGTRLTVL.

V and J are TRBV19 and TRBJ1-2, with a weak D call TRBD1 (6 bases). This CDR3 region has 15 residues. V was pared by 5 bases and J by 2 bases, with 15 bases between. Germline loops: CDR1 LNHDA, CDR2 SQIVND (reference sequence). DNA of the CDR3: TGTGCCAGTAGTCCCGCCGCGGGGGGCAACTATGGCTACACCTTC. It specifies CASSPAAGGNYGYTF.

This clonotype turned up a few times. V gene TRBV7-9 combines with J gene TRBJ2-3; D uncertain. The germline gives CDR1 SEHNR, CDR2 FQNEAQ (reference sequence). Trimming pared 8 bases from V and 6 bases from J, leaving 9 bases between. This CDR3 spans 11 amino acids. The CDR3 region is CASLSTDTQYF. DNA for the CDR3: TGTGCCAGCCTAAGTACGGATACGCAGTATTTT.

This clonotype was counted between two and nine times. V gene TRBV5-6 combines with J gene TRBJ1-3, with D possibly being TRBD1 (6 bases). From germline, CDR1 is SGHDT and CDR2 YYEEEE. This CDR3 is built from 16 residues. V shed 6 bases and J shed 1 base, with 17 bases lying between them. CDR3 protein: CASIGRGARSGNTIYF. CDR3 DNA: TGTGCCAGCATCGGCCGGGGGGCGAGATCTGGAAACACCATATATTTT.

The chain has TRBV4-1 and TRBJ1-1; weak D call: TRBD1 (6 bases). The CDR3 is 15 amino acids. Trimming shortened V by 4 bases and J by 1 base, and 13 bases separated the two germline ends. Germline CDR1 MGHRA, CDR2 YSYEKL. The CDR3, as DNA: TGCGCCAGCAGCCCCCCGGGGGCTCGGAACACTGAAGCTTTCTTT. This gives the protein CASSPPGARNTEAFF.

The V and J genes are TRBV7-2 and TRBJ1-1; weak D call: TRBD1 (6 bases). The germline CDR1 and CDR2 sequences are SGHTA and FQGNSA. V lost 5 bases and J lost 0, with 13 bases in between. The CDR3 loop spans 15 amino acids. CDR3 sequence reads: CASSISGQLNTEAFF. As DNA, the CDR3 is TGTGCCAGCAGCATATCTGGACAGCTGAACACTGAAGCTTTCTTT.

This chain links TRBV7-2 with TRBJ2-7, with 10 bases aligning to TRBD1. The CDR3 totals 15 residues. The J segment lost 3 bases and the V segment lost 10 bases, leaving 12 bases of the junction unmatched. Per the germline V gene, CDR1 is SGHTA and CDR2 is FQGNSA. CDR3 protein: CAISEGQGDFYEQYF. The CDR3 region has the DNA TGTGCCATCAGTGAAGGACAGGGGGACTTCTACGAGCAGTACTTC. Combining the CDR3 with reference TRBV7-2 and TRBJ2-7 gives the whole variable domain GAGVSQSPSNKVTEKGKDVELRCDPISGHTALYWYRQSLGQGLEFLIYFQGNSAPDKSGLPSDRFSAERTGGSVSTLTIQRTQQEDSAVYLCAISEGQGDFYEQYFGPGTRLTVT.

There are a few counts of this clonotype. The genes are TRBV6-1 and TRBJ2-2; 9 bases match TRBD1. With 0 bases clipped from V and 6 bases from J, the junction kept 8 bases outside the gene matches. Germline V gene sequence: CDR1 MNHNS, CDR2 SASEGT. The CDR3 runs 17 residues. CDR3 sequence: CASSEAWTGVIPGELFF. CDR3 DNA: TGTGCCAGCAGTGAAGCGTGGACAGGGGTTATTCCCGGGGAGCTGTTTTTT.